This record concerns one TCR beta chain sequence. Antigen specificity is unknown. V lost 2 bases to trimming and J lost 0 bases; unmatched junction nucleotides: 1. Germline assignment: CDR1 SGHDT and CDR2 YYEEEE. This CDR3 has 15 amino acids. This sample was included in a study of shared clonotypes between healthy human individuals. Points from the study as a whole: When naive CD4 clonotypes were compared across a handful of donors, about 4.8% were shared.

Sequencing was performed with immunoSEQ multiplex PCR; in TCRdb, only in-frame clones are kept and a portion is missing. Of approximately 340,000 clones detected, over 70% appear once; the ten largest clones hold more than 9%. The sequence was obtained from a young man in good health. The chain recombines TRBV5-6 with TRBJ2-3, with 9 bases aligning to TRBD2. The sequenced sample was memory CD4+ T cells sorted from blood. Subset specified: CD45RA-negative fraction. The CDR3 spells CASSFGLASTDTQYF. The CDR3 DNA follows: TGTGCCAGCAGCTTCGGACTAGCGAGCACAGATACGCAGTATTTT.